This entry lists 9 T cell receptor beta chains sequenced from one sample in a study of cytomegalovirus exposure and HLA in healthy donors. The PCR had 60 Vbeta and 13 Jbeta primers. Data came from immunoSEQ multiplex PCR; TCRdb stores just in-frame clones and leaves some out. The table lists around 130,000 clones, 88% of them singletons. Material: PBMCs. These receptors were collected from a woman aged 40 to 50 in good health and CMV-seronegative.

This chain joins TRBV11-2 and TRBJ2-7; D gene ambiguous. This CDR3 spans 13 amino acids. With 7 bases removed from V and 4 bases from J, the gap between germline ends came to 14 bases. Germline V gene lookup returns CDR1 SGHAT and CDR2 FQNNGV. This CDR3 is CASTHQFKYEQYF. CDR3 DNA sequence: TGTGCCAGCACGCACCAGTTCAAGTACGAGCAGTACTTC.

This rearrangement joins TRBV5-1 to TRBJ2-1; D remains ambiguous. The germline V gene has CDR1 SGHRS and CDR2 YFSETQ. Trimming removed 3 bases from V and 2 bases from J, with 12 bases in between. The CDR3 is made up of 15 amino acids. The CDR3 protein is CASSSSAYTYNEQFF. The CDR3 nucleotides read TGCGCCAGCAGCTCCTCAGCGTACACCTACAATGAGCAGTTCTTC.

This rearrangement joins TRBV6-5 to TRBJ2-3; possibly TRBD2 for D (6 bases). Germline V gene sequence: CDR1 MNHEY, CDR2 SVGAGI. V was clipped by 7 bases and J by 4 bases, with 12 bases between them. The CDR3 sequence is 13 residues long. CDR3 sequence reads: CASKIGTSDTQYF. The CDR3 coding sequence is TGTGCCAGCAAAATCGGGACTTCAGATACGCAGTATTTT.

The table lists this clone with a count of one. J is TRBJ1-5 and V is TRBV7-9, with D tentatively TRBD1 (5 bases). The germline V and J ends were trimmed by 3 bases and 2 bases, with 11 bases remaining between them. Germline lookup yields CDR1 SEHNR and CDR2 FQNEAQ (reference sequence). The CDR3 has 15 amino acids. CDR3: CASSFTGGGNQPQHF. CDR3 nucleotides: TGTGCCAGCAGCTTTACGGGAGGGGGCAATCAGCCCCAGCATTTT.

The chain employs TRBV28 and TRBJ2-2, with D possibly matching TRBD2 (6 bases). The CDR3 loop spans 17 amino acids. Germline-derived CDR1 and CDR2 are MDHEN and SYDVKM. The V end lost 2 bases, the J end lost 5 bases, and 18 bases lay between the germline ends. For the CDR3, the DNA is TGTGCCAGCAGTTTACCTAGCGAGAGTTGGCGGACCGGGGAGCTGTTTTTT. Translated: CASSLPSESWRTGELFF.

This chain links TRBV5-1 with TRBJ2-2, with D perhaps TRBD2 (6 bases). Germline CDR1 is SGHRS and CDR2 is YFSETQ. Trimming left V 1 base short and J 2 bases short, with 9 bases between. The CDR3 has 15 amino acids. This chain's CDR3 is CASSLQLANTGELFF. The CDR3 DNA sequence: TGCGCCAGCAGCTTGCAACTAGCAAACACCGGGGAGCTGTTTTTT.

The CDR3 region is CASSLGELVNEQFF. DNA for the CDR3: TGCGCCAGCAGCTTGGGTGAGTTAGTAAATGAGCAGTTCTTC. This rearrangement joins TRBV5-1 to TRBJ2-1; D unclear. This CDR3 contains 14 residues. Germline assignment: CDR1 SGHRS and CDR2 YFSETQ. Trimming cost V 0 bases and J 7 bases, with 11 bases left between them.

The chain employs TRBV2 and TRBJ2-3, with 8 bases fitting TRBD2. J was trimmed by 8 bases and V by 3 bases; bases with no gene match: 7. The germline V gene encodes CDR1 SNHLY and CDR2 FYNNEI. This CDR3 comprises 14 residues. CDR3 sequence: CASSEGAGVGTQYF. The CDR3 nucleotides are TGTGCCAGCAGTGAGGGAGCGGGAGTAGGTACGCAGTATTTT.

The J gene is TRBJ2-3, the V gene TRBV28; 12 nucleotides align to TRBD2. The CDR3 has 18 amino acids. Germline CDR1 MDHEN, CDR2 SYDVKM. V shed 6 bases and J 2 bases; nucleotides not matched to a gene: 12. The CDR3: CASSIRRGLAGYTDTQYF. The CDR3, as DNA: TGTGCCAGCAGCATAAGGCGTGGACTAGCGGGGTACACAGATACGCAGTATTTT.